A single sample gave rise to the 17 T cell receptor beta chains below, sequenced in a study of T cell responses to AZD1222 COVID-19 vaccine. Profiling relied on immunoSEQ multiplex PCR, and the TCRdb table lists in-frame clones only, not all of them. The table lists some 140,000 clones, approximately 80% of them singletons. The sample in question was peripheral blood, obtained on day 0 of AZD1222 vaccination. These receptors originate from an adult in good health.

V is TRBV7-3 and J is TRBJ2-7, with D possibly being TRBD1 or TRBD2 (6 bases each). In germline, CDR1 is SGHTA, CDR2 FQGTGA. The CDR3 contains 15 residues. The V end was cut by 0 bases, the J end by 3 bases, with 12 bases between. The CDR3 DNA is TGTGCCAGCAGCTTAACAGGGGGGACCTACTACGAGCAGTACTTC. Protein: CASSLTGGTYYEQYF.

This chain uses TRBV5-6 with TRBJ1-1; D might be TRBD1 (6 bases). This CDR3 is built from 13 residues. Germline V CDR1 and CDR2: SGHDT, YYEEEE. The ends were cut back, 3 bases at V and 6 bases at J, with 12 bases in the middle. The CDR3 nucleotides are TGTGCCAGCAGCTACGACAGGAAGGCTGAAGCTTTCTTT. Translation gives CASSYDRKAEAFF.

This chain joins TRBV6-5 and TRBJ1-1, with D uncertain. This CDR3 is built from 15 residues. CDR1 MNHEY and CDR2 SVGAGI come from the germline V gene. The V gene lost 5 bases and the J gene lost 1 base, with 14 bases spanning the gap. The chain's CDR3 is CASSLGSPSNTEAFF. The CDR3 bases are TGTGCCAGCAGTCTCGGGTCACCATCGAACACTGAAGCTTTCTTT.

The rearrangement uses TRBV5-1 and TRBJ2-7, with D perhaps matching TRBD2 (5 bases). V lost 5 bases and J 3 bases, leaving 9 bases between the germline ends. This CDR3 spans 12 amino acids. Per germline, CDR1 SGHRS and CDR2 YFSETQ. In nucleotides, the CDR3 is TGCGCCAGCAGGAGGGAATTCTACGAGCAGTACTTC. This gives the protein CASRREFYEQYF.

The CDR3 nucleotides read TGTGCCAGCAGCCCGGGGGCGGACAGTTCCTACGAGCAGTACTTC. Translating gives CASSPGADSSYEQYF. The chain is built from TRBV7-2 and TRBJ2-7; possibly TRBD1 or TRBD2 for D (6 bases each). This CDR3 is 15 amino acids long. CDR1 SGHTA and CDR2 FQGNSA come from the germline V gene. Trimming took 5 bases from V and 1 from J, leaving 15 bases between them.

This clone has just a few counts. The V gene is TRBV10-3, the J gene TRBJ2-7; possible D gene TRBD1, 5 bases. CDR1 and CDR2 from the germline V gene are ENHRY and SYGVKD. The CDR3 spans 14 residues. Trimming pared 0 bases from V and 5 bases from J, leaving 11 bases between. The CDR3 here is CAISESGATHEQYF. CDR3 in DNA: TGTGCCATCAGTGAGTCTGGGGCAACCCACGAGCAGTACTTC.

The CDR3 is CASSLVDSNEQFF. In DNA, the CDR3 is TGTGCCAGCAGCTTAGTGGACAGCAATGAGCAGTTCTTC. This chain links TRBV7-9 with TRBJ2-1; the D gene is possibly TRBD1 (6 bases). Germline values: CDR1 SEHNR, CDR2 FQNEAQ (reference sequence). The CDR3 has 13 amino acids. The V gene lost 1 base and the J gene lost 6 bases, with 7 bases spanning the gap.

The V call is TRBV5-1, the J call TRBJ1-4; maybe TRBD1 (6 bases). The germline V gene encodes CDR1 SGHRS and CDR2 YFSETQ. The CDR3 totals 17 residues. The ends were cut back, 0 bases at V and 4 bases at J, with 16 bases in the middle. Here the CDR3 DNA reads TGCGCCAGCAGCTTGGGGGACACCCGGCTCTTTAATGAAAAACTGTTTTTT. Protein: CASSLGDTRLFNEKLFF.

The chain joins TRBV5-1 to TRBJ2-1; 15 positions match TRBD2. Germline CDR1 is SGHRS and CDR2 is YFSETQ. V was clipped by 3 bases and J by 0 bases; unmatched bases: 7. CDR3 size: 19 residues. DNA of the CDR3: TGCGCCAGCAGCTCCCCGGGACTAGCGGGGGGAAGCTCCTACAATGAGCAGTTCTTC. Protein product: CASSSPGLAGGSSYNEQFF. The full variable domain, its missing parts supplied by reference TRBV5-1 and TRBJ2-1, is KAGVTQTPRYLIKTRGQQVTLSCSPISGHRSVSWYQQTPGQGLQFLFEYFSETQRNKGNFPGRFSGRQFSNSRSEMNVSTLELGDSALYLCASSSPGLAGGSSYNEQFFGPGTRLTVL.

As DNA, the CDR3 is TGTGCCAGCAGCCCCCTAACAGCGGGGCTCTACGAGCAGTACTTC. Translated: CASSPLTAGLYEQYF. This chain connects TRBV6-5 to TRBJ2-7, with TRBD2 identical over 7 bases. CDR3 length: 15 residues. V gave up 6 bases and J gave up 3 bases; unmatched junction bases: 11. Germline CDR1 and CDR2: MNHEY and SVGAGI.

The J gene is TRBJ1-2, the V gene TRBV5-6, with D unclear. The CDR3 is 17 residues long. V shed 4 bases and J shed 2 bases, with 21 bases lying between them. From germline, CDR1 is SGHDT and CDR2 YYEEEE. The CDR3 nucleotides read TGTGCCAGCAGCCTCGAACTCACGGGGTTGGTAAACTATGGCTACACCTTC. Translation: CASSLELTGLVNYGYTF.

This clone was observed a few times. V is TRBV2 and J is TRBJ1-1; the match to TRBD1 covers 11 bases. The CDR3 spans 16 residues. Germline lookup yields CDR1 SNHLY and CDR2 FYNNEI. The ends lost 1 base at V and 4 bases at J; junction bases unmatched: 5. CDR3 sequence: CASSEVGQGARTEAFF. DNA for the CDR3: TGTGCCAGCAGTGAAGTAGGACAGGGGGCGCGCACTGAAGCTTTCTTT. Supplemented by reference TRBV2 and TRBJ1-1, the full variable domain reads EPEVTQTPSHQVTQMGQEVILRCVPISNHLYFYWYRQILGQKVEFLVSFYNNEISEKSEIFDDQFSVERPDGSNFTLKIRSTKLEDSAMYFCASSEVGQGARTEAFFGQGTRLTVV.

The J gene is TRBJ2-7, the V gene TRBV5-1, with TRBD1 identical over 7 bases. The junction had 4 bases not matched to a gene; V was cut back by 4 bases and J by 3 bases. Germline V gives CDR1 SGHRS, CDR2 YFSETQ. The CDR3 is 13 residues long. CDR3: CASSHDRVYEQYF. The CDR3 nucleotides read TGCGCCAGCAGCCACGACAGGGTCTACGAGCAGTACTTC.

The chain uses TRBV6-6 and TRBJ1-1, with 12 positions matching TRBD1. This CDR3 comprises 16 residues. The V and J ends lost 5 bases and 4 bases, in that order; junction bases with no gene match: 8. CDR1 is MNHNY, CDR2 SVGAGI, per germline (reference sequence). CDR3 sequence: CASSPGQGARSTEAFF. The DNA for the CDR3 is TGTGCCAGCAGTCCGGGACAGGGGGCCCGGAGCACTGAAGCTTTCTTT.

V gene TRBV6-5 combines with J gene TRBJ1-5; 7 positions agree with TRBD1. CDR1 MNHEY and CDR2 SVGAGI come from the germline V gene. The CDR3 loop spans 14 amino acids. The J segment lost 3 bases and the V segment lost 6 bases, leaving 5 bases of the junction unmatched. The chain's CDR3 is CASRSTGANQPQHF. In DNA, the CDR3 is TGTGCCAGCAGGTCCACAGGGGCCAATCAGCCCCAGCATTTT.

This chain uses TRBV3-1 (or the pseudogene TRBV3-2) with TRBJ2-7; 7 nucleotides line up with TRBD1. CDR3 size: 16 residues. V lost 0 bases to trimming and J lost 4 bases; unmatched junction nucleotides: 9. Germline CDR1 and CDR2: LGHDT and YNNKEL (reference sequence). DNA of the CDR3: TGTGCCAGCAGCCAAGATAGGGTAGGGGGCCGTTACGAGCAGTACTTC. Protein product: CASSQDRVGGRYEQYF.

The chain carries TRBV6-5 and TRBJ1-6; D remains ambiguous. Germline assignment: CDR1 MNHEY and CDR2 SVGAGI. The germline V and J ends were trimmed by 4 bases and 15 bases, with 16 bases remaining between them. The CDR3 is made up of 13 amino acids. The CDR3 DNA reads as TGTGCCAGCAGTTCGGGCCAGCCTTCTGGCCTCCACTTT. It codes for CASSSGQPSGLHF.